These T cell receptor beta chains were read from a single sample in a study of CD8 T cells in seronegative destructive rheumatoid arthritis. Only in-frame clones appear in the TCRdb table, and some are missing; sequencing was by immunoSEQ multiplex PCR. The profile covers several thousand clones, with 70% to 85% appearing a single time and approximately 40% taken by the ten largest. The source material was CD8+ T cells from blood. The receptors here all came from a woman aged 45 to 70 with seronegative destructive rheumatoid arthritis. CDR3s include the opening cysteine and the closing phenylalanine or tryptophan. The order of the fields is V gene, clone size, D gene, CDR3 protein. D genes are given only for firm matches. Clone sizes are given selectively: once, few, many, or a class where the clone is expanded.

TRBV9 . TRBD2 CASSVDGLAENTGELFF
TRBV29-1 . TRBD2 CSVEDDSGGRGTDTQYF
TRBV7-9 . . CASSSSVTDTQYF
TRBV9 . TRBD1 CASSSRDSPASSYEQYF
TRBV28 once TRBD1 CASSADRGQPQHF
TRBV9 . . CASSVARSGYNEQFF
TRBV19 . . CASSIAAGGTDTQYF
TRBV9 . . CASSAAGTGTYEQYF
TRBV4-1 . . CASSQGGRDEQYF
TRBV5-1 . . CASSLALGLAKNIQYF
TRBV19 . . CASSPSRGSYEQYF
TRBV5-8 . TRBD1 CASSFGTGEQPQHF
TRBV5-8 . . CASSLGGGTEAFF
TRBV27 once . CASSLLGRLDTQYF
TRBV7-8 . . CASSPVGTYTDTQYF
TRBV11-2 . . CASSFLGGSYNEQFF
TRBV5-1 . . CASSLSSPGGRDSEKLFF
TRBV28 . TRBD2 CASSLLGGGAGTDTQYF
TRBV7-2 . . CASSEGGSYEQYF
TRBV2 . . CASRPELAAFPYEQYF
TRBV2 . . CATSEGGSYEQYF
TRBV2 . . CASSEWDNYEQYF
TRBV7-6 . . CASSLGGASTGELFF
TRBV7-3 . . CASSLSPGRRGEQYF
TRBV5-6 . TRBD1 CASSLGGQGGAKNIQYF
TRBV19 once TRBD2 CASSIGEGRSSYNEQFF
TRBV7-9 . . CASSFQGDNTEAFF
TRBV7-6 . TRBD1 CASSPGTAMNTEAFF
TRBV18 . . CASSPLPGGPANQPQHF
TRBV11-3 . TRBD2 CASSLTAGAFYNEQFF
TRBV11-2 once TRBD1 CASSLDRGNQPQHF
TRBV5-8 . . CASRGGQNFYEQYF
TRBV4-1 . . CASSQSGELFF
TRBV2 . . CASRARGTYYEQYF
TRBV7-9 once . CASSSRAKNIQYF
TRBV5-6 . TRBD1 CASSFFDRVNTEAFF
TRBV13 few . CASSEYRNTEAFF